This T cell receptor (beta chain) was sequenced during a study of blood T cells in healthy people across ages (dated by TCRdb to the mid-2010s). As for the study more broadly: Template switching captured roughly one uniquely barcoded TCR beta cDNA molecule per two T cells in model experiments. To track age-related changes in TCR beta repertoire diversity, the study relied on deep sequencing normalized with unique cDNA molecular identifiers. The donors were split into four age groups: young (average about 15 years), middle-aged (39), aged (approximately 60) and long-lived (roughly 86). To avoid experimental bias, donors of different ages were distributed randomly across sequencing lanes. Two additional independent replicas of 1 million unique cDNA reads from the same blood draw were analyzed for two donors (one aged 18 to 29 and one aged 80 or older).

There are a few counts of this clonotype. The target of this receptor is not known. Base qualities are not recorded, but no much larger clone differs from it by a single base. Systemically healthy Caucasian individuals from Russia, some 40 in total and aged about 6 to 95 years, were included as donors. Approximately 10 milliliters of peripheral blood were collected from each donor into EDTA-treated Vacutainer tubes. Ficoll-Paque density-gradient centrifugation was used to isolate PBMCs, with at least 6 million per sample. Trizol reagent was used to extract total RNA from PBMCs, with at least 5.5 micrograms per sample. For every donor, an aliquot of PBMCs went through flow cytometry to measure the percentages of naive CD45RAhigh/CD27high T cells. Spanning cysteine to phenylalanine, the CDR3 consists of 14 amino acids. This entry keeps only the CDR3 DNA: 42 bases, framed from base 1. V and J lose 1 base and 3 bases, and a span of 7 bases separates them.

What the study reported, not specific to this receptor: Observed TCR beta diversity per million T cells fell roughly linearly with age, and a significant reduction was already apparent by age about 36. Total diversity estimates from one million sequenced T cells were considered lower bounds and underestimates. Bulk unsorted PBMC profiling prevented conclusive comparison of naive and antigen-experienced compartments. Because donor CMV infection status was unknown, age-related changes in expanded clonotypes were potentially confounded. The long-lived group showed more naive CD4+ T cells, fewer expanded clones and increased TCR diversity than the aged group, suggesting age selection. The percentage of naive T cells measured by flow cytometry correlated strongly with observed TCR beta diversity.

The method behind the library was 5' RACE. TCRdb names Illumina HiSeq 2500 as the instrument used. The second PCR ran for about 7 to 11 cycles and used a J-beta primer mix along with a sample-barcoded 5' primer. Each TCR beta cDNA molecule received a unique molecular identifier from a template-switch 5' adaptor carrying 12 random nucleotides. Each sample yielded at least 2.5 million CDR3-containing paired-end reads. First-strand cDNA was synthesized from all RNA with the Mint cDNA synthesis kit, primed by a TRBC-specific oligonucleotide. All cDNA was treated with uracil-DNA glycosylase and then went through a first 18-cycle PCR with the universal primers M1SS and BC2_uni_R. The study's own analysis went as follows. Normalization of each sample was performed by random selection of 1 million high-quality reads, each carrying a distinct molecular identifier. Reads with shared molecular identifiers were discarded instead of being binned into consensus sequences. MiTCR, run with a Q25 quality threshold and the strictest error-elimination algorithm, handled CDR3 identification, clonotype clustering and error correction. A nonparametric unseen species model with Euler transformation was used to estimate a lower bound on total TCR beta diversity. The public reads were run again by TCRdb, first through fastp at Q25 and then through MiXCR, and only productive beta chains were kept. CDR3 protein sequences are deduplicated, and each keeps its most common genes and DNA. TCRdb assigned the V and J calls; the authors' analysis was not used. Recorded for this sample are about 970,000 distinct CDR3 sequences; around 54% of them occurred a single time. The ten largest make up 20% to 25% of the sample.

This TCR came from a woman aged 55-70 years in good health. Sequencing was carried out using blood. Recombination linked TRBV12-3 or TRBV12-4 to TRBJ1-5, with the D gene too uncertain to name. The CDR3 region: CASSLGRDNQPQHF. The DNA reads TGTGCCAGCAGTTTAGGAAGGGACAATCAGCCCCAGCATTTT.